The present T cell receptor (beta chain) was sequenced within a study of quantifying T cell responses using KT2 cells. Overall study context: RNA was reverse transcribed with TCR alpha and beta constant-region primers. Study-level results: The number of KT2 alpha and beta sequences was a linear function of input KT2 cells.

The cDNA 3' end received a ligated oligonucleotide with a UMI. First-round PCR used three to four cycles and beta primers RC1.1 and RC1.2 covering TRBC1 and TRBC2. Separate processing of TCR alpha and beta chains began at the second PCR. One entry per CDR3 protein, called by TCRdb with MiXCR from the UMI-ligation and nested PCR reads. The data show tens of thousands of distinct CDR3 sequences, with 7.3% seen just once and approximately 14% held by the top ten. With regard to this clonotype: Antigen unknown.

Sequencing was carried out using PBMCs spiked with cells of the T cell clone KT2. The clonotype originates from a human donor.

CDR3 nucleotide sequence: TGTGCCAGCTCACTCTCGATCCCGGGGAACACAGATACGCAGTATTTT. This sequence encodes CASSLSIPGNTDTQYF. The chain has TRBV18 and TRBJ2-3; tentatively, D is TRBD2 (5 bases). The length of the CDR3 is 16 residues. Germline V CDR1 and CDR2: KGHSH, LQKENI. Trimming took 4 bases from V and 2 from J, leaving 16 bases between them.